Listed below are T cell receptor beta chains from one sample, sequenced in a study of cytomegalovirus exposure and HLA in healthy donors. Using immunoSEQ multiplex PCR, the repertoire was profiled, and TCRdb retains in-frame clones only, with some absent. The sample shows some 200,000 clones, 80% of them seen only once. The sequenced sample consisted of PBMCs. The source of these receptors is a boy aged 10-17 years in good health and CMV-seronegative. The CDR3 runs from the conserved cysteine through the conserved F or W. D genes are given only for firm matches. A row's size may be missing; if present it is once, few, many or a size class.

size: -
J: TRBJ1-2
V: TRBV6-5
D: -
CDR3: CASSYLAGWHGYTF
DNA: TGTGCCAGCAGCTACTTGGCAGGGTGGCATGGCTACACCTTC

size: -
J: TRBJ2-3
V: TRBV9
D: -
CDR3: CASSVGVSADTQYF
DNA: TGTGCCAGCAGCGTAGGAGTTAGCGCGGATACGCAGTATTTT

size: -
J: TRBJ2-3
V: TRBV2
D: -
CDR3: CASSRADPRTDTQYF
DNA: TGTGCCAGCAGCAGGGCGGACCCACGCACAGATACGCAGTATTTT

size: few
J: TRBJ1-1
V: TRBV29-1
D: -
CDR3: CSVRGRLNTEAFF
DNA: TGCAGCGTTAGGGGCAGATTGAACACTGAAGCTTTCTTT

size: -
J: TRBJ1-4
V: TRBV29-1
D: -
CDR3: CSARSRGNEKLFF
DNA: TGCAGCGCCCGATCACGGGGGAATGAAAAACTGTTTTTT

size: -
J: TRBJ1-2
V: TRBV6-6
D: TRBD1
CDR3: CASSYLTADRDYGYTF
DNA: TGTGCCAGCAGTTACTTAACGGCGGACAGGGATTATGGCTACACCTTC

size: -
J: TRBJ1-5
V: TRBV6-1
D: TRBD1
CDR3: CASSGTGGSNQPQHF
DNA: TGTGCCAGCAGCGGGACAGGGGGTAGCAATCAGCCCCAGCATTTT

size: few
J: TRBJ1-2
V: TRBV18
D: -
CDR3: CASSPDTGLGWGYTF
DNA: TGTGCCAGCTCACCAGACACAGGGCTCGGGTGGGGCTACACCTTC

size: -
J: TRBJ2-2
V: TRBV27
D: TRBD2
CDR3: CASRRGGGELFF
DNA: TGTGCCAGCAGACGGGGGGGCGGGGAGCTGTTTTTT

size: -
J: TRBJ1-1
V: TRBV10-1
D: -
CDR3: CASSESPGDTEAFF
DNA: TGCGCCAGCAGTGAGTCCCCAGGGGACACTGAAGCTTTCTTT